The source of this T cell receptor beta chain is a study of beta chain features in type 1 diabetes. This CDR3 contains 14 residues. Germline-derived CDR1 and CDR2 are SGDLS and YYNGEE. Trimming removed 5 bases at V and 3 bases at J, with 14 bases between. General study points: In cDNA sequencing, cells with high TCR expression could be over-represented. Among patients with Type 1 diabetes, TCRB CDR3s were moderately but significantly shorter in every one of the four CD4+ subsets. VDJ junctions in type 1 diabetes patients carried more deletions and fewer insertions.

Comments on this clone: The antigen remains unidentified.

Every isolated RNA sample was fully reverse transcribed, so sequencing captured expressed TCRB transcripts. Libraries were prepared by immunoSEQ multiplex PCR; TCRdb keeps only in-frame clonotypes and omits some of them. The data show roughly 250,000 clones, about 10% seen once. The sequence derives from a woman aged 18-30 years in good health. The sequencing sample was made of naive CD4+ T cells from blood. The chain combines TRBV9 with TRBJ1-1, with D possibly matching TRBD1 (5 bases). The CDR3 reads CASREGLRDTEAFF. CDR3 bases: TGTGCCAGCAGGGAGGGACTGCGGGACACTGAAGCTTTCTTT.